This TCR beta chain was captured in a study of control samples from healthy donors and cancer patients. Germline lookup yields CDR1 SQVTM and CDR2 ANQGSEA. V lost 4 bases, J lost 6 bases, and 14 bases stayed unmatched. This CDR3 is built from 16 residues. The table came from immunoSEQ multiplex PCR; TCRdb's copy has only in-frame clones and leaves some out. The top ten hold around 17% of the sample, which has around 99,000 clones, roughly 89% seen once. The chain uses TRBV29-1 and TRBJ1-3; 8 nucleotides line up with TRBD1. The source is a woman in her forties or fifties in good health. The sample comprised blood. The CDR3 loop reads CSVVGMSDRDPNTIYF. Here the CDR3 DNA reads TGCAGCGTTGTTGGGATGTCGGACAGGGATCCAAACACCATATATTTT.